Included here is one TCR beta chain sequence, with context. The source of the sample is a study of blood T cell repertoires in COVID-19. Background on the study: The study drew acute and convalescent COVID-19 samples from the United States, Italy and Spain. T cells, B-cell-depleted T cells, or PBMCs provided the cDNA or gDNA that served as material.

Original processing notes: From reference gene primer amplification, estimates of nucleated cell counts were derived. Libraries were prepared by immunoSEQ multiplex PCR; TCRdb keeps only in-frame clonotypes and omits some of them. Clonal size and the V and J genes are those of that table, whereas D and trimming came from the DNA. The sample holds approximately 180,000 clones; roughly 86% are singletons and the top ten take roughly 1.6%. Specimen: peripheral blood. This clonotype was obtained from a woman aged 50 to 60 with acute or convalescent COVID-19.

CDR3 sequence (DNA): TGTGCCAGCAGTCGACTAGCGGGGGCTCGGATCTACAATGAGCAGTTCTTC. It encodes CASSRLAGARIYNEQFF. The chain uses TRBV27 and TRBJ2-1; TRBD2 matches at 12 bases. This CDR3 is 17 amino acids long. J was trimmed by 3 bases and V by 5 bases; bases with no gene match: 8. Per germline, CDR1 MNHEY and CDR2 SMNVEV (reference sequence).